Each of the 27 T cell receptor beta chains below was sequenced from the same sample in a study of blood T cell repertoires in COVID-19. Using immunoSEQ multiplex PCR, the repertoire was profiled, and TCRdb retains in-frame clones only, with some absent. Seen here are under 95,000 clones, approximately 87% observed once, and the top ten hold approximately 10%. Input material: peripheral blood. The source of these receptors is a human donor in a cohort sampled during active COVID-19.

This rearrangement joins TRBV4-2 to TRBJ1-3; D gene ambiguous. Trimming took off 1 base at V and 4 bases at J, with 11 bases between the two ends. The CDR3 loop spans 15 amino acids. Germline V gives CDR1 LGHNA, CDR2 YNFKEQ. The CDR3 sequence is CASSQVSRSGNTIYF. CDR3 sequence (DNA): TGTGCCAGCAGCCAAGTAAGCAGGTCGGGAAACACCATATATTTT.

This sequence joins TRBV7-2 and TRBJ2-3; D is unclear. Trimming pared 0 bases from V and 6 bases from J, leaving 10 bases between. This CDR3 comprises 14 residues. The germline V gene encodes CDR1 SGHTA and CDR2 FQGNSA. DNA of the CDR3: TGTGCCAGCAGCTTAGCGGCAGGCCACGATACGCAGTATTTT. Its protein product is CASSLAAGHDTQYF.

Written as DNA, the CDR3 is TGTGCCTGGAGTGTCCGGGGGACCGGGGAGCTGTTTTTT. This translates into CAWSVRGTGELFF. The rearrangement links TRBV30 to TRBJ2-2, with a possible D match to TRBD2 (6 bases). The V gene lost 0 bases and the J gene lost 5 bases, with 7 bases spanning the gap. Germline V CDR1 and CDR2: GTSNPN, SVGIG (reference sequence). This CDR3 has 13 residues.

This rearrangement joins TRBV29-1 to TRBJ1-1; 8 positions match TRBD1. The germline gives CDR1 SQVTM, CDR2 ANQGSEA. CDR3 length: 13 amino acids. With 3 bases clipped from V and 3 bases from J, the junction kept 3 bases outside the gene matches. The CDR3 reads CSVEVQGDTEAFF. CDR3 coding DNA: TGCAGCGTTGAGGTACAGGGGGACACTGAAGCTTTCTTT.

The chain recombines TRBV28 with TRBJ2-7; 13 bases agree with TRBD2. Germline values: CDR1 MDHEN, CDR2 SYDVKM. V shed 5 bases and J 7 bases; nucleotides not matched to a gene: 8. The CDR3 runs 15 residues. The CDR3 is CASSLAPGLAGEQYF. The CDR3 DNA sequence: TGTGCCAGCAGTCTAGCACCGGGACTAGCGGGGGAGCAGTACTTC. The entire variable domain, with the rest obtained from reference TRBV28 and TRBJ2-7, is as follows: DVKVTQSSRYLVKRTGEKVFLECVQDMDHENMFWYRQDPGLGLRLIYFSYDVKMKEKGDIPEGYSVSREKKERFSLILESASTNQTSMYLCASSLAPGLAGEQYFGPGTRLTVT.

The V call is TRBV6-5, the J call TRBJ1-1, with D unclear. Between the trimmed V and J ends, which lost 1 base and 4 bases, there was a span of 13 bases. This CDR3 is 15 amino acids long. CDR1 MNHEY and CDR2 SVGAGI come from the germline V gene. The chain's CDR3 is CASSYLARWPTEAFF. The CDR3 coding sequence is TGTGCCAGCAGTTACTTGGCCAGATGGCCCACTGAAGCTTTCTTT.

The chain carries TRBV6-5 and TRBJ1-2, with 7 bases fitting TRBD1. Unmatched junction bases numbered 10, after V lost 2 bases and J lost 4 bases. CDR1 is MNHEY, CDR2 SVGAGI, per germline. CDR3 length: 16 amino acids. CDR3 loop: CASSYNTGVGRYGYTF. The CDR3 region has the DNA TGTGCCAGCAGTTACAACACAGGGGTCGGTCGCTATGGCTACACCTTC.

The chain couples TRBV18 to TRBJ1-3; D unclear. The CDR3 covers 16 residues. V lost 0 bases and J lost 2, with 11 bases in between. Per germline, CDR1 KGHSH and CDR2 LQKENI. The CDR3 nucleotides read TGTGCCAGCTCACCACCGGGAGCGGGTACTGGAAACACCATATATTTT. Translation gives CASSPPGAGTGNTIYF.

The V call is TRBV5-1, the J call TRBJ1-3; weak D call: TRBD1 (6 bases). The germline V gene has CDR1 SGHRS and CDR2 YFSETQ. The V and J ends lost 0 bases and 1 base respectively, with 11 bases between them. This CDR3 has 16 amino acids. CDR3 region: CASSLVAGDSGNTIYF. The DNA for the CDR3 is TGCGCCAGCAGCTTGGTTGCAGGGGATTCTGGAAACACCATATATTTT. The full variable domain, in which reference TRBV5-1 and TRBJ1-3 provide the parts outside the CDR3, is KAGVTQTPRYLIKTRGQQVTLSCSPISGHRSVSWYQQTPGQGLQFLFEYFSETQRNKGNFPGRFSGRQFSNSRSEMNVSTLELGDSALYLCASSLVAGDSGNTIYFGEGSWLTVV.

The genes are TRBV11-2 and TRBJ2-2; possible D gene TRBD2, 5 bases. CDR1 SGHAT and CDR2 FQNNGV come from the germline V gene. The CDR3 length is 14 residues. V dropped 1 base and J dropped 2 bases, with 5 bases sitting between them. CDR3 DNA sequence: TGTGCCAGCAGCTTAGGGACTAACACCGGGGAGCTGTTTTTT. Its translation is CASSLGTNTGELFF.

The chain recombines TRBV7-2 with TRBJ1-4, with a weak D call TRBD1 (5 bases). Germline-derived CDR1 and CDR2 are SGHTA and FQGNSA. The CDR3 is 13 residues long. Trimming took off 5 bases at V and 7 bases at J, with 11 bases between the two ends. The CDR3 sequence: CASSRSGFEKLFF. In DNA form, the CDR3 reads TGTGCCAGCAGCCGGTCAGGGTTTGAAAAACTGTTTTTT.

The chain has TRBV7-3 and TRBJ2-2; 7 bases map to TRBD1. CDR3 length: 16 residues. Germline assignment: CDR1 SGHTA and CDR2 FQGTGA. V shed 5 bases, J shed 3 bases, and the junction held 9 bases outside the gene matches. The DNA of the CDR3 is TGTGCCAGCAGCATACAGCCCGGGACAGACACCGGGGAGCTGTTTTTT. Translated: CASSIQPGTDTGELFF.

This chain uses TRBV5-8 with TRBJ1-3; TRBD1 aligns across 8 bases. Unmatched junction bases numbered 8, after V lost 6 bases and J lost 0 bases. CDR3 length: 16 amino acids. CDR1 is SGHTS and CDR2 is YDEGEE in the germline V gene. CDR3 in amino acids: CASTSPDRASGNTIYF. The CDR3 bases are TGTGCCAGCACTAGCCCGGACAGGGCCTCTGGAAACACCATATATTTT.

This chain joins TRBV6-4 and TRBJ2-1, with 9 positions matching TRBD1. Germline values: CDR1 MRHNA, CDR2 SNTAGT. The CDR3 contains 15 residues. The V gene end was trimmed by 2 bases and the J gene end by 7 bases; junction bases not matched to a gene: 6. The CDR3 bases are TGTGCCAGCAGTGACCTAGGACAGGGGAGGAATGAGCAGTTCTTC. Translation: CASSDLGQGRNEQFF.

V gene TRBV9 combines with J gene TRBJ1-2; unclear D gene. The CDR3 sequence is 15 residues long. The ends were cut back, 4 bases at V and 6 bases at J, with 19 bases in the middle. Germline V lookup: CDR1 SGDLS, CDR2 YYNGEE. In DNA, the CDR3 is TGTGCCAGCAGCCTCGTCAGCGGCAGAGCGGATGGCTACACCTTC. This encodes CASSLVSGRADGYTF.

The V gene is TRBV18, the J gene TRBJ2-1; 14 bases align to TRBD2. CDR3 length: 15 amino acids. The V and J ends lost 5 bases and 6 bases, in that order; junction bases with no gene match: 3. Germline V gene data show CDR1 as KGHSH and CDR2 as LQKENI. CDR3 DNA: TGTGCCAGCTCAATGGGGACTAGCGGGAGCAATGAGCAGTTCTTC. It specifies CASSMGTSGSNEQFF.

This clone has a single count. The chain links TRBV5-4 to TRBJ2-7; 9 bases are shared with TRBD1. Germline V gives CDR1 SGHNT, CDR2 YYREEE (reference sequence). The CDR3 runs 15 residues. J lost 2 bases, V lost 4 bases, and 7 bases had no gene match. The CDR3 DNA reads as TGTGCCAGCAGCCCACGACAGGGGGGGACCTACGAGCAGTACTTC. Translation gives CASSPRQGGTYEQYF.

The V and J genes are TRBV19 and TRBJ2-3, with a weak D call TRBD2 (6 bases). Per the germline V gene, CDR1 is LNHDA and CDR2 is SQIVND (reference sequence). The CDR3 covers 15 residues. V was trimmed by 6 bases and J by 5 bases, leaving 18 bases between them. The CDR3 protein is CASRGLAGPGDTQYF. The DNA of the CDR3 is TGTGCCAGTAGAGGGCTGGCGGGGCCGGGAGATACGCAGTATTTT. The full variable domain, completed using reference TRBV19 and TRBJ2-3, is DGGITQSPKYLFRKEGQNVTLSCEQNLNHDAMYWYRQDPGQGLRLIYYSQIVNDFQKGDIAEGYSVSREKKESFPLTVTSAQKNPTAFYLCASRGLAGPGDTQYFGPGTRLTVL.

This clone was found once. J is TRBJ2-5 and V is TRBV3-1 (or the pseudogene TRBV3-2); tentatively, D is TRBD2 (5 bases). Germline CDR1 LGHDT, CDR2 YNNKEL (reference sequence). The CDR3 has 16 residues. Deletions cut 0 bases from V and 2 bases from J, with 13 bases between. CDR3 residues: CASSQDLGSLQETQYF. The CDR3 DNA follows: TGTGCCAGCAGCCAAGATTTGGGGAGTTTACAAGAGACCCAGTACTTC.

In this sample, this clone turned up a few times. The chain couples TRBV7-9 to TRBJ1-6, with D possibly TRBD1 on 5 matching bases. The V gene lost 5 bases and the J gene lost 1 base, with 12 bases spanning the gap. The CDR3 totals 16 residues. Germline CDR1 reads SEHNR; CDR2 reads FQNEAQ (reference sequence). CDR3 DNA: TGTGCCAGCAGCGGCGGCGACAGTTCCTATAATTCACCCCTCCACTTT. Amino acid sequence: CASSGGDSSYNSPLHF. Using reference TRBV7-9 and TRBJ1-6 for the parts outside the CDR3, the full variable domain is DTGVSQNPRHKITKRGQNVTFRCDPISEHNRLYWYRQTLGQGPEFLTYFQNEAQLEKSRLLSDRFSAERPKGSFSTLEIQRTEQGDSAMYLCASSGGDSSYNSPLHFGNGTRLTVT.

The chain is built from TRBV19 and TRBJ2-1, with 8 bases matching TRBD1. The V and J ends lost 3 bases and 9 bases, in that order; junction bases with no gene match: 13. The CDR3 loop spans 16 amino acids. Germline CDR1 LNHDA, CDR2 SQIVND (reference sequence). CDR3 coding DNA: TGTGCCAGTAGTATTCTCCAGACAGGGGAAGGGAGTGAGCAGTTCTTC. Its protein product is CASSILQTGEGSEQFF.

The chain links TRBV5-1 to TRBJ1-3, with 7 positions matching TRBD1. V lost 4 bases and J lost 2; bases outside the gene matches: 3. Germline CDR1 is SGHRS and CDR2 is YFSETQ. The CDR3 extends over 14 amino acids. CDR3 region: CASSATGAGNTIYF. The CDR3 DNA follows: TGCGCCAGCAGCGCCACAGGGGCTGGAAACACCATATATTTT.

This clone has more than one count but fewer than ten. The chain joins TRBV6-5 to TRBJ2-7; maybe TRBD2 (7 bases). The germline V gene encodes CDR1 MNHEY and CDR2 SVGAGI. This CDR3 has 15 amino acids. Trimming removed 6 bases from V and 6 bases from J, with 21 bases in between. The DNA for the CDR3 is TGTGCCAGCAGGGGAGGGGGGGGCCTTCCTGGCGAGCAGTACTTC. Its protein product is CASRGGGGLPGEQYF.

The J gene is TRBJ1-1, the V gene TRBV5-4; maybe TRBD1 (5 bases). The V end was cut by 0 bases, the J end by 5 bases, with 11 bases between. This CDR3 is built from 14 residues. Germline CDR1 and CDR2: SGHNT and YYREEE (reference sequence). CDR3 bases: TGTGCCAGCAGCTTGGTGCGGTCAGGGACTGAAGCTTTCTTT. Residues: CASSLVRSGTEAFF. The full variable domain, in which reference TRBV5-4 and TRBJ1-1 provide the parts outside the CDR3, is ETGVTQSPTHLIKTRGQQVTLRCSSQSGHNTVSWYQQALGQGPQFIFQYYREEENGRGNFPPRFSGLQFPNYSSELNVNALELDDSALYLCASSLVRSGTEAFFGQGTRLTVV.

This clone occurred once. The chain joins TRBV21-1 to TRBJ2-5; the table assigns TRBD1, which was not confirmed against the DNA. TRBV21-1 corresponds to a pseudogene. This CDR3 comprises 16 residues. The CDR3 DNA is TGTGCCAGCAGCCTAGACCGGGACAGGTGCCAAGAGACCCAGTACTTC. Translation gives CASSLDRDRCQETQYF.

The V call is TRBV2, the J call TRBJ2-4, with D possibly TRBD1 on 5 matching bases. Germline CDR1 reads SNHLY; CDR2 reads FYNNEI. This CDR3 region has 14 residues. Trimming removed 2 bases at V and 8 bases at J, with 13 bases between. CDR3 sequence: CASSERVARDIQYF. The CDR3 DNA is TGTGCCAGCAGTGAACGTGTCGCCAGGGACATTCAGTACTTC. The complete variable domain, with remaining parts taken from reference TRBV2 and TRBJ2-4, reads EPEVTQTPSHQVTQMGQEVILRCVPISNHLYFYWYRQILGQKVEFLVSFYNNEISEKSEIFDDQFSVERPDGSNFTLKIRSTKLEDSAMYFCASSERVARDIQYFGAGTRLSVL.

This clone was picked up one time. The CDR3 DNA reads TGCGCCAGCAGACTAACCTCGGGGGTTGGGAGCTATGGCTACACCTTC. This encodes CASRLTSGVGSYGYTF. The chain joins TRBV4-3 to TRBJ1-2; tentative D call: TRBD1 (5 bases). V lost 6 bases and J 4 bases, leaving 21 bases between the germline ends. This CDR3 is built from 16 residues. The germline V gene has CDR1 LGHNA and CDR2 YSLEER.